This T cell receptor (beta chain) was found in a study of vaccination effects on CD4 cells after COVID-19. Findings of the study overall: The study got few convalescent patients and did not collect any early post-infection timepoints.

The CDR3 sequence is 13 residues long. Under the ViraFEST assay, PBMC were stimulated with viral peptide pools so that antigen-specific CD4+ T cells expanded. Sequencing was performed afterwards. Cultured cells yielded isolated CD4+ T cells after more than nine days. Vaccinated participants had no history of SARS-CoV-2 infection and tested negative for nucleocapsid antibodies. In culture with 10 IU/ml IL-2 and 9 to 10 ug/ml peptides, PBMC were grown at fewer than 2.5 million per well. Data came from immunoSEQ multiplex PCR; TCRdb stores just in-frame clones and leaves some out. The sample includes approximately 25,000 clones, approximately 72% of them seen just once. By share, this clone counts as medium-sized. What it binds is not known.

Material: CD4+ T cells from PBMCs cultured with SARS-CoV-2 spike peptides, obtained before COVID-19 vaccination. The chain links TRBV21-1 to TRBJ1-2; TRBD1 is taken as the D call from the table, unchecked against the DNA. TRBV21-1 is an annotated pseudogene. The receptor's source is a human donor who received a COVID-19 vaccine. The CDR3: CASSKRDSYGYTF. The DNA for the CDR3 is TGTGCCAGCAGCAAAAGGGACAGCTATGGCTACACCTTC.